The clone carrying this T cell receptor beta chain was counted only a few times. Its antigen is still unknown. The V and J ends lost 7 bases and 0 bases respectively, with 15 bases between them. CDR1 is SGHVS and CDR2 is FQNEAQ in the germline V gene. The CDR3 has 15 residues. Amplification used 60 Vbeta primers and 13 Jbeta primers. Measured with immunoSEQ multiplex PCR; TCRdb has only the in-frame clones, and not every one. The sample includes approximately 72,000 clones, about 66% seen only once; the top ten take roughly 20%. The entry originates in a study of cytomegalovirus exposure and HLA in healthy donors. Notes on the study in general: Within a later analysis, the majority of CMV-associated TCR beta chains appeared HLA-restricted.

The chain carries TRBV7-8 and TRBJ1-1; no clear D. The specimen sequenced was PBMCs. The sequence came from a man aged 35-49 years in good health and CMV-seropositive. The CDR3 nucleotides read TGTGCCAGCATTGAGGGAAGGGTCATGAACACTGAAGCTTTCTTT. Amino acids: CASIEGRVMNTEAFF. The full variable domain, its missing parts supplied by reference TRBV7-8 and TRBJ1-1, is GAGVSQSPRYKVAKRGQDVALRCDPISGHVSLFWYQQALGQGPEFLTYFQNEAQLDKSGLPSDRFFAERPEGSVSTLKIQRTQQEDSAVYLCASIEGRVMNTEAFFGQGTRLTVV.